The 29 T cell receptor beta chains in this list originate from one sample, sequenced in a study of vaccination and CD4 T cells after COVID-19 (dated 2022 in TCRdb). Library method: PCR. The sequencer listed for this sample is Illumina iSeq 100. At the Johns Hopkins FTIC core, DNA from the cultured CD4+ T cells underwent TCR sequencing with the Oncomine TCR Beta short-read assay. The raw public data were reprocessed by TCRdb itself: fastp quality trimming at Q25, MiXCR clonotype calling, in-frame beta chains only. A single entry per CDR3 protein holds the most common genes and DNA from its merged rows. The sample has more than 11,000 distinct CDR3 sequences on record, less than 30% of them singletons. The top ten hold around 20% of the sample. The sample's treatment or condition label is to be understood as: roughly ten-day PBMC culture with coronavirus spike peptide pools or control peptides (ViraFEST assay).

What these receptors recognize is not known. The input for sequencing was CD4+ T cells from blood, cultured in vitro, taken before SARS-CoV-2 vaccination. The source of these receptors is a human donor who received a COVID-19 vaccine.

The chain has TRBV29-1 and TRBJ2-5; perhaps TRBD2 as D (7 bases). The CDR3 loop spans 12 amino acids. CDR1 and CDR2 (germline): SQVTM, ANQGSEA. Trimming took off 6 bases at V and 4 bases at J, with 12 bases between the two ends. The CDR3 nucleotides are TGCAGCGTGCGCGGGGGCGGAGAGACCCAGTACTTC. As protein: CSVRGGGETQYF. The full variable domain, its missing parts supplied by reference TRBV29-1 and TRBJ2-5, is SAVISQKPSRDICQRGTSLTIQCQVDSQVTMMFWYRQQPGQSLTLIATANQGSEATYESGFVIDKFPISRPNLTFSTLTVSNMSPEDSSIYLCSVRGGGETQYFGPGTRLLVL.

This clonotype was seen only a few times. This chain links TRBV30 with TRBJ1-2; no firm D call. CDR1 GTSNPN and CDR2 SVGIG come from the germline V gene (reference sequence). V was trimmed by 4 bases and J by 8 bases, leaving 17 bases between them. The CDR3 has 13 amino acids. DNA of the CDR3: TGTGCCTGGACCAGCTGGGGTGAAGAGGGCTACACCTTC. Protein product: CAWTSWGEEGYTF.

V gene TRBV21-1 combines with J gene TRBJ1-1; the table's D call, TRBD1, has no DNA check behind it. TRBV21-1 is given as a pseudogene. This CDR3 is 17 amino acids long. CDR3 amino acids: CASSKEVDREHWTEAFF. The CDR3 nucleotides are TGTGCCAGCAGCAAAGAGGTCGATCGGGAACATTGGACTGAAGCTTTCTTT.

This clonotype has only a few counts. The chain carries TRBV12-3 or TRBV12-4 and TRBJ1-2; a possible D gene is TRBD1 (6 bases). V dropped 6 bases and J dropped 9 bases, with 17 bases sitting between them. The CDR3 is 13 amino acids. CDR3 nucleotide sequence: TGTGCCAGCAGCCCCATGGGGGCTCGGAGCTACACCTTC. Protein product: CASSPMGARSYTF.

The chain employs TRBV6-4 and TRBJ2-1; 9 nucleotides line up with TRBD2. The CDR3 extends over 17 amino acids. Germline CDR1 and CDR2: MRHNA and SNTAGT. The junction had 6 bases not matched to a gene; V was cut back by 3 bases and J by 0 bases. This CDR3 reads CASSERAGGFSYNEQFF. CDR3 nucleotide sequence: TGTGCCAGCAGTGAAAGAGCGGGGGGTTTCTCCTACAATGAGCAGTTCTTC.

This clonotype has just a few counts. The chain recombines TRBV20-1 with TRBJ2-4; TRBD1 matches at 7 bases. CDR1 DFQATT and CDR2 SNEGSKA come from the germline V gene (reference sequence). V was pared by 6 bases and J by 4 bases, with 12 bases of the junction left unmatched. The CDR3 spans 15 residues. CDR3 amino acids: CSASTTGVGKNIQYF. DNA of the CDR3: TGCAGTGCCTCTACTACAGGGGTGGGTAAAAACATTCAGTACTTC.

The chain combines TRBV6-1 with TRBJ2-2; no clear D gene. V lost 7 bases and J lost 5, with 23 bases in between. In germline, CDR1 is MNHNS, CDR2 SASEGT. The CDR3 is 17 amino acids. Here the CDR3 reads CASNPTTNLGWTGELFF. CDR3 DNA sequence: TGTGCCAGCAATCCTACGACGAACTTAGGTTGGACCGGGGAGCTGTTTTTT.

This clonotype was seen a handful of times. The V call is TRBV20-1, the J call TRBJ1-2; 9 bases map to TRBD1. CDR3 size: 14 residues. The junction had 6 bases not matched to a gene; V was cut back by 0 bases and J by 7 bases. CDR1 and CDR2 (germline): DFQATT, SNEGSKA (reference sequence). The CDR3 coding sequence is TGCAGTGCTAGAGATAGTACAGGGGGCTTTGGCTACACCTTC. This gives the protein CSARDSTGGFGYTF.

The rearrangement links TRBV6-1 to TRBJ1-3, with TRBD1 matching 7 bases. Germline lookup yields CDR1 MNHNS and CDR2 SASEGT. This CDR3 comprises 13 residues. J gave up 2 bases and V 6 bases, and 1 base lay outside the gene matches. The DNA for the CDR3 is TGTGCCAGCAGCGGGACAGCTGGAAACACCATATATTTT. Translating gives CASSGTAGNTIYF.

The chain combines TRBV5-1 with TRBJ1-2; D may be TRBD1 (6 bases). This CDR3 comprises 14 residues. Trimming removed 4 bases at V and 4 bases at J, with 14 bases between. Germline V lookup: CDR1 SGHRS, CDR2 YFSETQ. CDR3 nucleotide sequence: TGCGCCAGCAGCCCCGAAACAGGGCTCTATGGCTACACCTTC. Translating gives CASSPETGLYGYTF. The entire variable domain, with the rest obtained from reference TRBV5-1 and TRBJ1-2, is as follows: KAGVTQTPRYLIKTRGQQVTLSCSPISGHRSVSWYQQTPGQGLQFLFEYFSETQRNKGNFPGRFSGRQFSNSRSEMNVSTLELGDSALYLCASSPETGLYGYTFGSGTRLTVV.

This clonotype was observed a few times. The DNA for the CDR3 is TGTGCCAGTAGTATAAAGCCCCTAACTTATAGCAATCAGCCCCAGCATTTT. Its protein is CASSIKPLTYSNQPQHF. V and J are TRBV19 and TRBJ1-5, with D hard to call. CDR3 size: 17 residues. Trimming removed 2 bases from V and 0 bases from J, with 14 bases in between. Germline V CDR1 and CDR2: LNHDA, SQIVND (reference sequence).

This clonotype has only a few counts. V is TRBV20-1 and J is TRBJ2-5, with D hard to call. Germline V gene lookup returns CDR1 DFQATT and CDR2 SNEGSKA (reference sequence). V was trimmed by 7 bases and J by 2 bases, leaving 14 bases between them. CDR3 length: 13 amino acids. This chain's CDR3 is CSGLRSGQETQYF. In DNA, the CDR3 is TGCAGTGGCCTCCGGAGTGGGCAAGAGACCCAGTACTTC.

This clonotype was picked up a small number of times. The CDR3 DNA reads TGTGCCAGCAGTTCCGGTGGCTCCATGAACACTGAAGCTTTCTTT. This codes for CASSSGGSMNTEAFF. The genes are TRBV27 and TRBJ1-1; no clear D. V was cut by 4 bases and J by 0 bases, with 12 bases left in between. CDR3 length equals 15 residues. The germline V gene encodes CDR1 MNHEY and CDR2 SMNVEV (reference sequence).

This clonotype was seen more than once but under ten times. V gene TRBV7-3 combines with J gene TRBJ1-2; D gene uncertain. Germline CDR1 is SGHTA and CDR2 is FQGTGA. The CDR3 covers 14 residues. The germline V and J ends were trimmed by 5 bases and 5 bases, with 15 bases remaining between them. The DNA for the CDR3 is TGTGCCAGCAGCCCCGGTAGCGGCCCATATGGCTACACCTTC. It codes for CASSPGSGPYGYTF. Full variable domain (rest looked up from reference TRBV7-3 and TRBJ1-2): GAGVSQTPSNKVTEKGKYVELRCDPISGHTALYWYRQSLGQGPEFLIYFQGTGAADDSGLPNDRFFAVRPEGSVSTLKIQRTERGDSAVYLCASSPGSGPYGYTFGSGTRLTVV.

The chain is built from TRBV6-5 and TRBJ1-6; the D is unclear. The CDR3 is made up of 12 amino acids. V dropped 1 base and J dropped 7 bases, with 2 bases sitting between them. The germline V gene has CDR1 MNHEY and CDR2 SVGAGI. The CDR3, as DNA: TGTGCCAGCAGTTACTTAAATTCACCCCTCCACTTT. Residues: CASSYLNSPLHF.

This chain links TRBV2 with TRBJ2-5; 10 nucleotides agree with TRBD2. V gave up 6 bases and J gave up 1 base; unmatched junction bases: 2. This CDR3 has 14 residues. Per the germline V gene, CDR1 is SNHLY and CDR2 is FYNNEI. This CDR3 reads CASRWTSGQETQYF. For the CDR3, the DNA is TGTGCCAGCAGATGGACTAGCGGCCAAGAGACCCAGTACTTC.

This clonotype was detected only a few times. The chain carries TRBV6-1 and TRBJ2-7, with 7 bases fitting TRBD1. V dropped 10 bases and J dropped 5; count of bases not matched to a gene: 5. Germline lookup yields CDR1 MNHNS and CDR2 SASEGT. CDR3 length: 11 amino acids. The CDR3 protein is CATRQGHEQYF. CDR3 DNA: TGTGCCACCAGACAGGGCCACGAGCAGTACTTC.

The genes are TRBV7-8 and TRBJ1-2; tentatively, D is TRBD1 (5 bases). The CDR3 totals 14 residues. V lost 5 bases, J lost 8 bases, and 18 bases lay in between. The germline V gene has CDR1 SGHVS and CDR2 FQNEAQ. The CDR3 coding sequence is TGTGCCAGCAGCCTGGGACGTACCCCGAGGGGCTACACCTTC. The encoded protein is CASSLGRTPRGYTF.

This clonotype was seen a handful of times. The chain combines TRBV4-1 with TRBJ1-3; D perhaps matches TRBD1 (5 bases). Looked up from germline, CDR1 is MGHRA and CDR2 is YSYEKL. Trimming stripped 0 bases from V and 2 bases from J, with 17 bases between. This CDR3 region has 18 residues. The CDR3 bases are TGCGCCAGCAGCCAAGATCCCCGGGGCAGGGTGACTGGAAACACCATATATTTT. It translates to CASSQDPRGRVTGNTIYF.

CDR3: CASSSAGGLAPTF. CDR3 nucleotides: TGTGCCAGCAGCTCCGCCGGGGGCCTGGCGCCCACCTTC. This chain uses TRBV7-9 with TRBJ1-2; D is perhaps TRBD1 (6 bases). The CDR3 length is 13 residues. Trimming cost V 4 bases and J 13 bases, with 19 bases left between them. Per the germline V gene, CDR1 is SEHNR and CDR2 is FQNEAQ (reference sequence).

The chain recombines TRBV7-2 with TRBJ2-7, with 9 bases aligning to TRBD2. The CDR3 covers 16 residues. Trimming took 0 bases from V and 2 from J; bases not matched to a gene: 5. Germline V CDR1 and CDR2: SGHTA, FQGNSA. The CDR3 region is CASSLAGGGGAYEQYF. Written as DNA, the CDR3 is TGTGCCAGCAGCTTAGCGGGCGGCGGGGGGGCCTACGAGCAGTACTTC. Full variable domain (rest looked up from reference TRBV7-2 and TRBJ2-7): GAGVSQSPSNKVTEKGKDVELRCDPISGHTALYWYRQSLGQGLEFLIYFQGNSAPDKSGLPSDRFSAERTGGSVSTLTIQRTQQEDSAVYLCASSLAGGGGAYEQYFGPGTRLTVT.

The rearrangement joins TRBV15 to TRBJ1-4, with D possibly TRBD1 on 6 matching bases. Trimming removed 0 bases at V and 8 bases at J, with 7 bases between. The CDR3 sequence is 13 residues long. Per the germline V gene, CDR1 is LNHNV and CDR2 is YYDKDF (reference sequence). CDR3 nucleotides: TGTGCCACCAGCAGAGATCAGGGGGAAAAACTGTTTTTT. This translates into CATSRDQGEKLFF. Complete variable domain (other parts from reference TRBV15 and TRBJ1-4): DAMVIQNPRYQVTQFGKPVTLSCSQTLNHNVMYWYQQKSSQAPKLLFHYYDKDFNNEADTPDNFQSRRPNTSFCFLDIRSPGLGDTAMYLCATSRDQGEKLFFGSGTQLSVL.

This clonotype was seen only a few times. This rearrangement joins TRBV6-1 to TRBJ1-4, with TRBD1 matching over 7 bases. The CDR3 runs to 15 residues. V lost 6 bases to trimming and J lost 7 bases; unmatched junction nucleotides: 11. CDR1 and CDR2 (germline): MNHNS, SASEGT. In nucleotides, the CDR3 is TGTGCCAGCAGCCTTACCGACAGGGTTGTTGAAAAACTGTTTTTT. Its protein product is CASSLTDRVVEKLFF.

This chain connects TRBV7-6 to TRBJ1-2, with TRBD1 as a possible D gene (5 bases). Germline assignment: CDR1 SGHVS and CDR2 FNYEAQ. The CDR3 covers 13 residues. V lost 3 bases and J lost 4, with 9 bases in between. CDR3 residues: CASSLDGTYGYTF. Written as DNA, the CDR3 is TGTGCCAGCAGCTTGGACGGGACCTATGGCTACACCTTC.

The gene calls are TRBV19 and TRBJ1-3; weak D call: TRBD1 (6 bases). The germline V and J ends were trimmed by 8 bases and 0 bases, with 11 bases remaining between them. The germline V gene encodes CDR1 LNHDA and CDR2 SQIVND (reference sequence). This CDR3 has 14 residues. The CDR3 nucleotides read TGTGCCAGTCGAGGGGGTTTCTCTGGAAACACCATATATTTT. It translates to CASRGGFSGNTIYF.

With respect to this clonotype: An end of the junction differs from the germline gene, which may be a read error. The chain carries TRBV7-2 and TRBJ2-1; possibly TRBD2 for D (5 bases). This CDR3 has 14 amino acids. Looked up from germline, CDR1 is SGHTA and CDR2 is FQGNSA. The CDR3 loop is CASSLAHLDNEQFF. The CDR3 coding sequence is TGTGCCAGCAGCCTAGCCCATTTGGACAATGAGCAGTTCTTC. Filled out from reference TRBV7-2 and TRBJ2-1, the complete variable domain reads GAGVSQSPSNKVTEKGKDVELRCDPISGHTALYWYRQSLGQGLEFLIYFQGNSAPDKSGLPSDRFSAERTGGSVSTLTIQRTQQEDSAVYLCASSLAHLDNEQFFGPGTRLTVL.

The V gene is TRBV12-3 or TRBV12-4, the J gene TRBJ1-1; D is perhaps TRBD1 (5 bases). V was pared by 3 bases and J by 4 bases, with 15 bases between. This CDR3 is 15 amino acids long. The CDR3 DNA follows: TGTGCCAGCAGTTTTTGGGGCAGGGCGGCCACTGAAGCTTTCTTT. Translated, it gives CASSFWGRAATEAFF.

This clonotype has more than one count but fewer than ten. The CDR3, as DNA: TGTGCCAGCAGCTTGCGGGGGGGCCTCGCCGGGGAGCTGTTTTTT. Protein product: CASSLRGGLAGELFF. The chain combines TRBV7-2 with TRBJ2-2, with 9 bases fitting TRBD2. The V gene's germline CDR1 is SGHTA and CDR2 FQGNSA. With V trimmed by 3 bases and J by 6 bases, 5 bases remained unmatched. CDR3 length: 15 amino acids.

This clonotype was picked up a small number of times. The chain employs TRBV30 and TRBJ2-3; 10 nucleotides line up with TRBD1. This CDR3 spans 16 amino acids. Trimming removed 0 bases from V and 6 bases from J; junction bases left unmatched: 9. CDR1 and CDR2 (germline): GTSNPN, SVGIG (reference sequence). The CDR3 DNA follows: TGTGCCTGGAGTGTAGGTGTCGGGACAGGGGCGGATACGCAGTATTTT. This gives the protein CAWSVGVGTGADTQYF.